The 5 T cell receptor beta chains in this list originate from one sample, sequenced in a study of T cells in Graves' hyperthyroidism and ophthalmopathy. The source material, RNA transcripts, was used to amplify TCR beta CDR3 regions. A set of HTBI primers served as the primers for a first-round RT-PCR of the TCR CDR3. TCRdb re-called the multiplex PCR reads through MiXCR, storing one row per CDR3 protein. The data contain 200,000 to 300,000 distinct CDR3 sequences, approximately 25% of them singletons. Sequencing was carried out using blood. The receptors derive from a woman between 40 and 50 years old with Graves' ophthalmopathy.

The table lists this clonotype with many counts. J is TRBJ2-7 and V is TRBV12-3 or TRBV12-4; tentatively, D is TRBD2 (5 bases). The V and J ends lost 5 bases and 7 bases respectively, with 21 bases between them. The CDR3 has 15 amino acids. CDR3 sequence: CASSPNYPTRGEQYF. CDR3 nucleotides: TGTGCCAGCAGTCCCAACTACCCGACCCGAGGGGAGCAGTACTTC.

This clonotype was counted at least ten times. J is TRBJ1-2 and V is TRBV29-1; 12 positions match TRBD1. Trimming cost V 6 bases and J 3 bases; bases outside gene matches: 8. The CDR3 consists of 15 residues. The germline V gene encodes CDR1 SQVTM and CDR2 ANQGSEA. DNA for the CDR3: TGCAGCGTGGCCGGGACAGGGGGCGCCGACTATGGCTACACCTTC. Its translation is CSVAGTGGADYGYTF.

This clonotype was counted at least ten times. The chain combines TRBV7-8 with TRBJ2-7, with D tentatively TRBD1 (5 bases). Trimming left V 4 bases short and J 4 bases short, with 8 bases between. The CDR3 has 12 amino acids. CDR1 is SGHVS, CDR2 FQNEAQ, per germline. The CDR3 DNA reads TGTGCCAGCAGCTCCTACAGGTACGAGCAGTACTTC. Encoded protein: CASSSYRYEQYF.

This clonotype has just a few counts. V gene TRBV20-1 combines with J gene TRBJ2-5; D is perhaps TRBD1 (6 bases). The CDR3 has 16 amino acids. V was pared by 5 bases and J by 1 base, with 20 bases between. Germline V gene sequence: CDR1 DFQATT, CDR2 SNEGSKA (reference sequence). DNA of the CDR3: TGCAGTGCTCCCTCAAACAGGGATTTTGCCCAAGAGACCCAGTACTTC. It yields the protein CSAPSNRDFAQETQYF.

The V call is TRBV6-1, the J call TRBJ1-1; the match to TRBD1 covers 7 bases. The CDR3 runs 13 residues. The junction had 7 bases not matched to a gene; V was cut back by 7 bases and J by 5 bases. CDR1 MNHNS and CDR2 SASEGT come from the germline V gene. CDR3 DNA sequence: TGTGCCAGCAAGATACAGGGGTGGACTGAAGCTTTCTTT. Protein sequence: CASKIQGWTEAFF.